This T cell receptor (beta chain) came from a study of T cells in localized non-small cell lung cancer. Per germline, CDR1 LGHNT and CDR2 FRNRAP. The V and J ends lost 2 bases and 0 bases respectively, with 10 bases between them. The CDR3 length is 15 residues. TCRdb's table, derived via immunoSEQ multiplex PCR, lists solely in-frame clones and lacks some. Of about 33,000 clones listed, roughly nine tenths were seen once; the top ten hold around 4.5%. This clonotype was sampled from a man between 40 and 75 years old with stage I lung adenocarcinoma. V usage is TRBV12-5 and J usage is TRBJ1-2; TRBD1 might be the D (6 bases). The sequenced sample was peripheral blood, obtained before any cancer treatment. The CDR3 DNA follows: TGTGCTAGTGGTTTGCCGGACAGTCCTAACTATGGCTACACCTTC. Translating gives CASGLPDSPNYGYTF.